Below, 28 T cell receptor beta chains from the same sample are listed, as sequenced in a study of neurological immune-mediated disorders. MiXCR was run by TCRdb on the 5' RACE reads, yielding one entry per CDR3 protein. The sample lists some 34,000 distinct CDR3 sequences; around 1.5% were seen once. The sample consisted of PBMCs. Receptor source: a woman aged 30 to 39 with multiple sclerosis.

In its sample, this clonotype was seen a few times. The rearrangement joins TRBV10-3 to TRBJ2-1, with TRBD2 matching 10 bases. The CDR3 covers 13 residues. The germline V gene encodes CDR1 ENHRY and CDR2 SYGVKD. DNA of the CDR3: TGTGCTCTGCGACAGCGGGGGGGCGATGAGCAGTTCTTC. Protein: CALRQRGGDEQFF.

This clonotype was seen at least ten times. V and J are TRBV12-3 or TRBV12-4 and TRBJ1-2; 7 bases agree with TRBD1. Trimming at V came to 1 base and at J to 8 bases, leaving 4 bases not matched to a gene. The CDR3 sequence is 13 residues long. CDR3 DNA sequence: TGTGCCAGCAGTTTAGGGACAGGCGCCGGCTACACCTTC. It translates to CASSLGTGAGYTF.

Ten or more counts support this clonotype. V is TRBV7-6 and J is TRBJ1-5; D is ambiguous. CDR1 is SGHVS and CDR2 is FNYEAQ in the germline V gene. CDR3 size: 16 residues. Trimming took 5 bases from V and 0 from J, leaving 14 bases between them. In DNA form, the CDR3 reads TGTGCCAGCAGCCTTGAGCTAGGCTATAGCAATCAGCCCCAGCATTTT. Its protein is CASSLELGYSNQPQHF.

Ten or more counts support this clonotype. This chain connects TRBV3-1 to TRBJ2-5; D perhaps matches TRBD2 (5 bases). The CDR3 totals 12 residues. V was shortened by 6 bases and J by 6 bases, with 11 bases between the two germline ends. Germline assignment: CDR1 LGHDT and CDR2 YNNKEL (reference sequence). The CDR3 region has the DNA TGTGCCAGCAGAGGAGGTGGCAAGACCCAGTACTTC. Its translation is CASRGGGKTQYF.

This clonotype occurred many times. The chain joins TRBV10-3 to TRBJ2-5; D may be TRBD1 or TRBD2 (6 bases each). Germline CDR1 is ENHRY and CDR2 is SYGVKD. V was clipped by 9 bases and J by 4 bases, with 15 bases between them. The CDR3 consists of 13 residues. The CDR3, as DNA: TGTGCCATGAGGGGGGAAGTGGGAGAGACCCAGTACTTC. Residues: CAMRGEVGETQYF.

This clonotype was observed many times. The V and J genes are TRBV7-2 and TRBJ1-1; D may be TRBD1 (6 bases). Trimming took off 5 bases at V and 0 bases at J, with 16 bases between the two ends. The CDR3 covers 16 residues. The germline V gene encodes CDR1 SGHTA and CDR2 FQGNSA. The CDR3 loop reads CASSPWGAGMNTEAFF. In nucleotides, the CDR3 is TGTGCCAGCAGCCCATGGGGGGCGGGAATGAACACTGAAGCTTTCTTT. The variable domain in full, completed from reference TRBV7-2 and TRBJ1-1, reads GAGVSQSPSNKVTEKGKDVELRCDPISGHTALYWYRQSLGQGLEFLIYFQGNSAPDKSGLPSDRFSAERTGGSVSTLTIQRTQQEDSAVYLCASSPWGAGMNTEAFFGQGTRLTVV.

This clonotype was seen many times. The J gene is TRBJ2-1, the V gene TRBV10-3; TRBD2 aligns across 13 bases. The CDR3 totals 16 residues. Germline CDR1 reads ENHRY; CDR2 reads SYGVKD. With V trimmed by 6 bases and J by 5 bases, 7 bases remained unmatched. CDR3 bases: TGTGCCATCAGAACTAGCGGGGGGGTAAGACACAATGAGCAGTTCTTC. Translated, it gives CAIRTSGGVRHNEQFF.

Ten or more counts support this clonotype. V usage is TRBV2 and J usage is TRBJ1-3; possibly TRBD1 for D (5 bases). This CDR3 has 15 amino acids. Germline V lookup: CDR1 SNHLY, CDR2 FYNNEI. The germline V and J ends were trimmed by 5 bases and 0 bases, with 11 bases remaining between them. The CDR3 reads CASSKTASSGNTIYF. The CDR3 region has the DNA TGTGCCAGCAGTAAGACAGCTAGCTCTGGAAACACCATATATTTT.

This clonotype was counted at least ten times. The gene calls are TRBV12-3 or TRBV12-4 and TRBJ2-3; 9 bases match TRBD1. V lost 5 bases and J lost 4; bases outside the gene matches: 13. The CDR3 runs to 17 residues. The CDR3 loop reads CASSPGWGQGYPDTQYF. CDR3 DNA sequence: TGTGCCAGCAGTCCCGGATGGGGACAGGGTTACCCAGATACGCAGTATTTT.

This clonotype was detected many times. V usage is TRBV20-1 and J usage is TRBJ1-2; a weak D match, TRBD1 (6 bases). Germline CDR1 DFQATT, CDR2 SNEGSKA (reference sequence). V gave up 5 bases and J gave up 7 bases, with 8 bases separating them. The CDR3 contains 10 residues. In DNA, the CDR3 is TGCAGTGCTGCAGGGGTTGGCTACACCTTC. This sequence encodes CSAAGVGYTF.

This clonotype has at least ten counts. The V call is TRBV7-2, the J call TRBJ2-7, with D maybe TRBD2 (5 bases). With 2 bases removed from V and 3 bases from J, the gap between germline ends came to 11 bases. Germline V gene lookup returns CDR1 SGHTA and CDR2 FQGNSA. The CDR3 is 14 amino acids. The CDR3 region has the DNA TGTGCCAGCAGCTTACAGGCCGGGGACTACGAGCAGTACTTC. Translated: CASSLQAGDYEQYF.

This clonotype was observed many times. This rearrangement joins TRBV12-3 or TRBV12-4 to TRBJ2-7; the D is unclear. The CDR3 loop spans 10 amino acids. V gave up 9 bases and J gave up 2 bases, with 5 bases separating them. The CDR3 loop is CARPAYEQYF. CDR3 in DNA: TGTGCCAGGCCCGCCTACGAGCAGTACTTC.

This clonotype has ten or more counts. This rearrangement joins TRBV12-3 or TRBV12-4 to TRBJ1-1; D call uncertain. V was pared by 3 bases and J by 5 bases, with 1 base between. This CDR3 has 10 amino acids. DNA for the CDR3: TGTGCCAGCAGTTTTACTGAAGCTTTCTTT. Its protein product is CASSFTEAFF.

This clonotype was found many times. The CDR3 reads CATSRDLQRTGMNTEAFF. CDR3 bases: TGTGCCACCAGCAGAGATCTTCAGAGGACAGGAATGAACACTGAAGCTTTCTTT. The chain combines TRBV15 with TRBJ1-1; 7 bases map to TRBD1. Trimming removed 0 bases from V and 0 bases from J; junction bases left unmatched: 10. The CDR3 loop spans 18 amino acids. Germline V gene data show CDR1 as LNHNV and CDR2 as YYDKDF (reference sequence).

This clonotype was counted ten times or more. The rearrangement joins TRBV7-9 to TRBJ2-1; D is perhaps TRBD1 (5 bases). This CDR3 spans 13 amino acids. Germline lookup yields CDR1 SEHNR and CDR2 FQNEAQ (reference sequence). The V and J ends lost 6 bases and 8 bases respectively, with 14 bases between them. CDR3 loop: CASRRPPQDEQFF. CDR3 DNA: TGTGCCAGCAGGCGCCCCCCACAGGATGAGCAGTTCTTC.

In this sample, this clonotype turned up many times. This sequence joins TRBV20-1 and TRBJ2-3; D uncertain. This CDR3 contains 14 residues. V lost 6 bases to trimming and J lost 1 base, with 14 bases between them. In germline, CDR1 is DFQATT, CDR2 SNEGSKA (reference sequence). The CDR3 DNA reads as TGCAGTGCCCAATGGACGGTGGGCACAGATACGCAGTATTTT. This translates into CSAQWTVGTDTQYF.

This clonotype was counted many times. CDR3 residues: CASSPYGGTYNEQFF. CDR3 nucleotides: TGTGCCAGCAGCCCCTACGGCGGCACCTACAATGAGCAGTTCTTC. The chain couples TRBV3-1 to TRBJ2-1; unclear D gene. The V gene's germline CDR1 is LGHDT and CDR2 YNNKEL (reference sequence). This CDR3 region has 15 residues. V was cut by 4 bases and J by 2 bases, with 12 bases left in between.

This clonotype was observed at least ten times. The chain combines TRBV15 with TRBJ2-3; D ambiguous. The CDR3 is 13 amino acids. Germline V gene lookup returns CDR1 LNHNV and CDR2 YYDKDF (reference sequence). The ends were cut back, 0 bases at V and 6 bases at J, with 7 bases in the middle. CDR3 DNA: TGTGCCACCAGCAGAGATCGATGGGATACGCAGTATTTT. As protein: CATSRDRWDTQYF. Together with reference TRBV15 and TRBJ2-3, the CDR3 gives the full variable domain: DAMVIQNPRYQVTQFGKPVTLSCSQTLNHNVMYWYQQKSSQAPKLLFHYYDKDFNNEADTPDNFQSRRPNTSFCFLDIRSPGLGDTAMYLCATSRDRWDTQYFGPGTRLTVL.

This clonotype was counted ten times or more. The rearrangement joins TRBV6-6 to TRBJ1-1, with D uncertain. V was cut by 8 bases and J by 1 base, with 14 bases left in between. CDR3 length equals 14 residues. Germline loops: CDR1 MNHNY, CDR2 SVGAGI (reference sequence). CDR3 in amino acids: CASLLIGKNTEAFF. The CDR3 region has the DNA TGTGCCAGCCTTCTTATAGGCAAGAACACTGAAGCTTTCTTT.

This clonotype was found many times. The chain has TRBV12-3 or TRBV12-4 and TRBJ1-4, with D maybe TRBD1 (5 bases). Trimming removed 7 bases at V and 12 bases at J, with 15 bases between. This CDR3 has 12 residues. The CDR3 protein is CASTTIGGELFF. CDR3 nucleotide sequence: TGTGCCAGCACCACGATCGGGGGGGAACTGTTTTTT.

This clonotype was counted many times. V and J are TRBV29-1 and TRBJ2-5; D is ambiguous. This CDR3 contains 13 residues. Per germline, CDR1 SQVTM and CDR2 ANQGSEA. V lost 5 bases, J lost 0 bases, and 10 bases lay in between. This chain's CDR3 is CSVMVANQETQYF. The CDR3 DNA is TGCAGCGTTATGGTGGCAAACCAAGAGACCCAGTACTTC.

This clonotype was seen many times. V usage is TRBV5-6 and J usage is TRBJ2-3, with 10 bases aligning to TRBD1. CDR1 is SGHDT and CDR2 is YYEEEE in the germline V gene. Losses at the gene ends were 4 bases for V and 0 bases for J; bases not matched to a gene: 5. CDR3 length: 16 residues. The CDR3 coding sequence is TGTGCCAGCAGCAGCGGGACAGGGGCTAGCACAGATACGCAGTATTTT. Translated: CASSSGTGASTDTQYF.

This clonotype was detected ten times or more. CDR3 in amino acids: CASSLAYRGENTGELFF. Here the CDR3 DNA reads TGTGCCAGCAGCTTAGCTTACAGGGGAGAGAACACCGGGGAGCTGTTTTTT. V and J are TRBV7-6 and TRBJ2-2; 7 nucleotides align to TRBD1. This CDR3 region has 17 residues. Germline CDR1 SGHVS, CDR2 FNYEAQ. V was pared by 0 bases and J by 1 base, with 5 bases of the junction left unmatched. Full variable domain (remainder filled in from reference TRBV7-6 and TRBJ2-2): GAGVSQSPRYKVTKRGQDVALRCDPISGHVSLYWYRQALGQGPEFLTYFNYEAQQDKSGLPNDRFSAERPEGSISTLTIQRTEQRDSAMYRCASSLAYRGENTGELFFGEGSRLTVL.

This clonotype was seen many times. The rearrangement links TRBV7-6 to TRBJ1-1; D possibly corresponds to TRBD1 (5 bases). The V end was cut by 5 bases, the J end by 0 bases, with 16 bases between. The germline V gene encodes CDR1 SGHVS and CDR2 FNYEAQ. The CDR3 is 16 amino acids. In DNA form, the CDR3 reads TGTGCCAGCAGCCCGAGCCCGGGACGTCTGAACACTGAAGCTTTCTTT. Translating gives CASSPSPGRLNTEAFF. Complete variable domain (other parts from reference TRBV7-6 and TRBJ1-1): GAGVSQSPRYKVTKRGQDVALRCDPISGHVSLYWYRQALGQGPEFLTYFNYEAQQDKSGLPNDRFSAERPEGSISTLTIQRTEQRDSAMYRCASSPSPGRLNTEAFFGQGTRLTVV.

This clonotype was counted many times. An end of the junction differs from the germline gene, which may be a read error. V gene TRBV12-3 or TRBV12-4 combines with J gene TRBJ1-1; D uncertain. This CDR3 has 13 residues. The CDR3 loop reads CASRPETNPEAFF. CDR3 bases: TGTGCCAGCAGGCCAGAAACGAACCCTGAAGCTTTCTTT.

There are a few counts of this clonotype. Since a much larger clone is just one base distant, this may be a read error. The gene calls are TRBV27 and TRBJ1-6; D is possibly TRBD1 (6 bases). The CDR3 sequence is 16 residues long. Germline values: CDR1 MNHEY, CDR2 SMNVEV (reference sequence). The CDR3 loop is CASSPPPGRGYSPLNF. The CDR3 nucleotides are TGTGCCAGCAGCCCGCCCCCCGGGAGGGGGTATTCACCCCTCAACTTT.

The table lists this clonotype with many counts. V and J are TRBV12-3 or TRBV12-4 and TRBJ2-7, with D maybe TRBD2 (6 bases). Deletions cut 8 bases from V and 0 bases from J, with 14 bases between. CDR3 size: 14 residues. The CDR3 bases are TGTGCCAGCTCGCGGGGAGGACCCTCCTACGAGCAGTACTTC. Its protein is CASSRGGPSYEQYF.

In this sample, this clonotype turned up many times. The CDR3 loop reads CASSRAAYNEQFF. CDR3 coding DNA: TGTGCCAGCAGCCGAGCGGCGTACAATGAGCAGTTCTTC. The chain uses TRBV12-3 or TRBV12-4 and TRBJ2-1; D perhaps matches TRBD2 (5 bases). Deletions cut 6 bases from V and 4 bases from J, with 10 bases between. The CDR3 covers 13 residues.